The present entry profiles one T cell receptor (beta chain) with its context. The CDR3 extends over 13 amino acids. Looked up from germline, CDR1 is SGHTA and CDR2 is FQGNSA. Reprocessing the 5' RACE reads, TCRdb reports a single entry for every CDR3 protein and omits DNA. The sample table sets out hundreds of thousands of distinct CDR3 sequences. The data were obtained in a study of T cells expressing NK-cell markers. This sequence was found in a woman aged 18 to 69 in good health. This sequence joins TRBV7-2 and TRBJ1-1. Sequencing was done on a sample of blood T cells: a sorted CD56 or NKG2C T cell subset, CD4+ or CD8+ T cells, or bulk PBMC T cells (not recorded which). CDR3 loop: CASSSQRNTEAFF.